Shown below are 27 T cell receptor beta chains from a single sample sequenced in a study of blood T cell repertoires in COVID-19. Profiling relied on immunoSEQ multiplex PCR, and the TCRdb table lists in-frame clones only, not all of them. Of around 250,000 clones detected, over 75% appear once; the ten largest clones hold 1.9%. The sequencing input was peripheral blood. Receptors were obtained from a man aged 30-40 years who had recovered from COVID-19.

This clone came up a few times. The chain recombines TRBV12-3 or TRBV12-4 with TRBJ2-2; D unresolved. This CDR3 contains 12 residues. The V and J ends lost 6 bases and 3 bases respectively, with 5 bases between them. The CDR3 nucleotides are TGTGCCAGCAGCCGGGACACCGGGGAGCTGTTTTTT. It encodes CASSRDTGELFF.

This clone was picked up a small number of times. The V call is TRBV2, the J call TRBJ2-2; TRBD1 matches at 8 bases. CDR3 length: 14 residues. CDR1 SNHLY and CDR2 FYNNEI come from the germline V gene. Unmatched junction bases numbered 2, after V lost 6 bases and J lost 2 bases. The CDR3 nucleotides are TGTGCCAGCAGCGGACAGGGAAACACCGGGGAGCTGTTTTTT. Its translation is CASSGQGNTGELFF.

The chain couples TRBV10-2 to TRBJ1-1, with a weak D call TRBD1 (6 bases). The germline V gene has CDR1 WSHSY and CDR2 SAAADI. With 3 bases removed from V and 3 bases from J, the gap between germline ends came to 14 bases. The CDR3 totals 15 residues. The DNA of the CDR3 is TGCGCCAGCAGTGAACTCGGGACACGATACACTGAAGCTTTCTTT. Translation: CASSELGTRYTEAFF.

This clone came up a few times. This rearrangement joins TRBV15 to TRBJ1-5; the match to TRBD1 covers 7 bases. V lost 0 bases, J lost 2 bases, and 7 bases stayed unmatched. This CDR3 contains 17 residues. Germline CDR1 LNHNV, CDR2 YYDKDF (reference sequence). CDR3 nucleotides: TGTGCCACCAGCAGAGATGAAAGGGGGCTTCGCAATCAGCCCCAGCATTTT. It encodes CATSRDERGLRNQPQHF.

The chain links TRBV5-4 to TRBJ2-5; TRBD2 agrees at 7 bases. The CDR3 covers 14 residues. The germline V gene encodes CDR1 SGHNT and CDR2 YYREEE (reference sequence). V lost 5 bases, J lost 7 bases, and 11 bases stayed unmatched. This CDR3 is CASSTIGGGGTQYF. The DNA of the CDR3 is TGTGCCAGCAGTACGATTGGGGGGGGTGGGACCCAGTACTTC.

CDR3 residues: CASSYGQDSYNEQFF. The CDR3 DNA reads as TGTGCCAGCAGTTACGGGCAGGACTCCTACAATGAGCAGTTCTTC. The rearrangement links TRBV6-2 or TRBV6-3 to TRBJ2-1; D remains ambiguous. V lost 2 bases to trimming and J lost 0 bases, with 8 bases between them. The CDR3 covers 15 residues. Germline CDR1 reads MNHEY; CDR2 reads SVGEGT.

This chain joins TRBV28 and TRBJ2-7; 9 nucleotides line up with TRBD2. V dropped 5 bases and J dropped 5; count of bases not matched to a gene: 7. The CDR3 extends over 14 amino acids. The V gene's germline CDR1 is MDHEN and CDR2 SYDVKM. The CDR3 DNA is TGTGCCAGCAGTACAACCGGGACTAGCCACGAGCAGTACGTC. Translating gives CASSTTGTSHEQYV.

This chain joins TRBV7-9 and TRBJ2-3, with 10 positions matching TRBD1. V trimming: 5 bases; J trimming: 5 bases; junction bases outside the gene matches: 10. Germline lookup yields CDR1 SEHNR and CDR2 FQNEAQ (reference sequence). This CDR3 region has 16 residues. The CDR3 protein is CASSRAGTGVVDTQYF. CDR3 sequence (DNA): TGTGCCAGCAGCCGGGCCGGGACAGGGGTTGTAGATACGCAGTATTTT.

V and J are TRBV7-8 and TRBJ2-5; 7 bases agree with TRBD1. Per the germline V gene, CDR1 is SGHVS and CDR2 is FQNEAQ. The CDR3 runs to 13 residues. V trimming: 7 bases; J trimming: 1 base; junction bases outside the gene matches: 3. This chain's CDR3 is CASKRQGQETQYF. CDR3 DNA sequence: TGTGCCAGCAAAAGACAGGGCCAAGAGACCCAGTACTTC.

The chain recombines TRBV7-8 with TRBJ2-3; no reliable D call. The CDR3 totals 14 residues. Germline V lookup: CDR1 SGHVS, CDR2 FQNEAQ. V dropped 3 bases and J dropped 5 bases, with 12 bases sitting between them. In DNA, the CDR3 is TGTGCCAGCAGCTTTGGTGGGTCAGGAGATACGCAGTATTTT. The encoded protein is CASSFGGSGDTQYF.

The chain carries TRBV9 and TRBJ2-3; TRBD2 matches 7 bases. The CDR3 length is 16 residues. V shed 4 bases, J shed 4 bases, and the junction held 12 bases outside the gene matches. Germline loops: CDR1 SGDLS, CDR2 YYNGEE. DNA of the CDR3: TGTGCCAGCAGCCCCAGCAGCGGGGAACCTTCAGATACGCAGTATTTT. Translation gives CASSPSSGEPSDTQYF.

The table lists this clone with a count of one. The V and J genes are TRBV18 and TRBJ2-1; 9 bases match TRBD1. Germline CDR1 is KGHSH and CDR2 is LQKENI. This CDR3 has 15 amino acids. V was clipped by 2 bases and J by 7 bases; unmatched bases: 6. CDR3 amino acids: CASSPGTGSSNEQFF. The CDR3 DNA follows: TGTGCCAGCTCACCAGGGACAGGGTCGTCTAATGAGCAGTTCTTC.

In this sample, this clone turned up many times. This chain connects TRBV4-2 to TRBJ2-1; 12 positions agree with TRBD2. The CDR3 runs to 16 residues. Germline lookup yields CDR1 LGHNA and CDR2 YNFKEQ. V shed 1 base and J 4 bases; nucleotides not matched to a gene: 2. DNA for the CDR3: TGTGCCAGCAGCCAAGCGACTAGCGGGGGATACAATGAGCAGTTCTTC. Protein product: CASSQATSGGYNEQFF.

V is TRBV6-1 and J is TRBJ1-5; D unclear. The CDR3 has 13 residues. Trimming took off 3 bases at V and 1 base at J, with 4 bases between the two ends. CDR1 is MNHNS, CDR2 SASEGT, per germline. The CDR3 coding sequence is TGTGCCAGCAGTGACAGGAGCAATCAGCCCCAGCATTTT. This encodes CASSDRSNQPQHF.

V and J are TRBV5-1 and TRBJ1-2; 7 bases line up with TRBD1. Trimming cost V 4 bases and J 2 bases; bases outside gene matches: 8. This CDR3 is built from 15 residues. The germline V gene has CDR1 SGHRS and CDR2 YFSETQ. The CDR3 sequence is CASSTTGEANYGYTF. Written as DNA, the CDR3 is TGCGCCAGCAGCACCACAGGGGAGGCGAACTATGGCTACACCTTC.

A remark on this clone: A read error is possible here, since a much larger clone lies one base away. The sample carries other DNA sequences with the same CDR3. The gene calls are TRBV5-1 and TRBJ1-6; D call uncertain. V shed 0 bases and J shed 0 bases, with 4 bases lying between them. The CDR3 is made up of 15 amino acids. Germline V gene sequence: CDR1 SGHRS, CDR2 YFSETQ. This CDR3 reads CASSLGSSYNSPLHF. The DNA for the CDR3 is TGCGCCAGCAGCTTGGGGAGCTCCTATAATTCACCCCTCCACTTT.

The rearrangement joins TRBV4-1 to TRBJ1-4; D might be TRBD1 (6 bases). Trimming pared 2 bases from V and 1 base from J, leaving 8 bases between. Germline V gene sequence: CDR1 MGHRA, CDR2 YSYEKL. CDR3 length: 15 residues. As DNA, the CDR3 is TGCGCCAGCAGCCAAACAGGGTTAACTAATGAAAAACTGTTTTTT. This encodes CASSQTGLTNEKLFF.

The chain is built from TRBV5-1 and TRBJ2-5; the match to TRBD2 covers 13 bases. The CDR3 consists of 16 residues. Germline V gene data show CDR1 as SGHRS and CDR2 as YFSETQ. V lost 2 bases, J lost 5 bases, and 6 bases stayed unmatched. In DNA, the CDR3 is TGCGCCAGCAGCTTAACTAGCGGGGGGGCTTATGAGACCCAGTACTTC. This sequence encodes CASSLTSGGAYETQYF.

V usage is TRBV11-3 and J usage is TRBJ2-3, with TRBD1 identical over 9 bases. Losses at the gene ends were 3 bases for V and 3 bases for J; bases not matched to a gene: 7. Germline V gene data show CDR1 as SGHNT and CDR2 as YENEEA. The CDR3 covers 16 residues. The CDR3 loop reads CASSLTGGFVTDTQYF. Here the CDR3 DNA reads TGTGCCAGCAGCTTGACAGGGGGGTTTGTTACAGATACGCAGTATTTT.

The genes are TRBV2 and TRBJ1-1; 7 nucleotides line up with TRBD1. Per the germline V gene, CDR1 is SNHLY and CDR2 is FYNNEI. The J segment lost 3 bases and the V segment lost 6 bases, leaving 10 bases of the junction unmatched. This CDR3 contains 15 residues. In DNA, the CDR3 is TGTGCCAGCAGCCCCAGGGCCACAGGGGACACTGAAGCTTTCTTT. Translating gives CASSPRATGDTEAFF. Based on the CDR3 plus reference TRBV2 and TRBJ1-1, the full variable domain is EPEVTQTPSHQVTQMGQEVILRCVPISNHLYFYWYRQILGQKVEFLVSFYNNEISEKSEIFDDQFSVERPDGSNFTLKIRSTKLEDSAMYFCASSPRATGDTEAFFGQGTRLTVV.

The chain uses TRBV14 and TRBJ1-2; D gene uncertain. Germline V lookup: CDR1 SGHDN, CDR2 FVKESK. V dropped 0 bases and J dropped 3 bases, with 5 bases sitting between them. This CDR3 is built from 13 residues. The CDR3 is CASSQDLYYGYTF. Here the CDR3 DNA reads TGTGCCAGCAGCCAAGATCTTTACTATGGCTACACCTTC. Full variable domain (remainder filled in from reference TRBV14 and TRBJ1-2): EAGVTQFPSHSVIEKGQTVTLRCDPISGHDNLYWYRRVMGKEIKFLLHFVKESKQDESGMPNNRFLAERTGGTYSTLKVQPAELEDSGVYFCASSQDLYYGYTFGSGTRLTVV.

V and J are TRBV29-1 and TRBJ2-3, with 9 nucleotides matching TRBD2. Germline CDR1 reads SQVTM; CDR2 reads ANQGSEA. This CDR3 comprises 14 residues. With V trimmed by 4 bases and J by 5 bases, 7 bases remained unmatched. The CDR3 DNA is TGCAGCGTTGGCGGGGGGGCCGGTGGAGATACGCAGTATTTT. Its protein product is CSVGGGAGGDTQYF.

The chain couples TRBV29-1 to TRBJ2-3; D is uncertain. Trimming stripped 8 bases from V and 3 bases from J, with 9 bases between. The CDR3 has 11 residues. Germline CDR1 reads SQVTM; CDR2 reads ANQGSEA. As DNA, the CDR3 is TGCAGCTGCGTAAAGACAGATACGCAGTATTTT. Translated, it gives CSCVKTDTQYF.

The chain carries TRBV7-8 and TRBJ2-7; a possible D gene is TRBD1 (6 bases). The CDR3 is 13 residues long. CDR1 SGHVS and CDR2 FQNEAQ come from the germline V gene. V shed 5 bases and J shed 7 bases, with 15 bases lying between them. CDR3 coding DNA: TGTGCCAGCAGCCCAAAGGACAGCTGGGAGCAGTACGTC. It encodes CASSPKDSWEQYV.

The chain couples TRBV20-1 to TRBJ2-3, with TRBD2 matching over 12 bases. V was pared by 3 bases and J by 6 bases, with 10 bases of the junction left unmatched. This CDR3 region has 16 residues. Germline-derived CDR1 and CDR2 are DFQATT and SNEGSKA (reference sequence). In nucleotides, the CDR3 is TGCAGTGCTAGTCGCTCTAGCGGGGGGGCCGTTGATACGCAGTATTTT. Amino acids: CSASRSSGGAVDTQYF.

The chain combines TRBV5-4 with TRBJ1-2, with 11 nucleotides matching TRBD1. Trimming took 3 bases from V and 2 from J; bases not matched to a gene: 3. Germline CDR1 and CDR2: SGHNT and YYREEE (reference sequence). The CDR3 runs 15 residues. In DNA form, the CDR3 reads TGTGCCAGCAGCTGGGACAGGGGGAACAACTATGGCTACACCTTC. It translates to CASSWDRGNNYGYTF. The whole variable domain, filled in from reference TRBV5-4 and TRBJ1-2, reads ETGVTQSPTHLIKTRGQQVTLRCSSQSGHNTVSWYQQALGQGPQFIFQYYREEENGRGNFPPRFSGLQFPNYSSELNVNALELDDSALYLCASSWDRGNNYGYTFGSGTRLTVV.

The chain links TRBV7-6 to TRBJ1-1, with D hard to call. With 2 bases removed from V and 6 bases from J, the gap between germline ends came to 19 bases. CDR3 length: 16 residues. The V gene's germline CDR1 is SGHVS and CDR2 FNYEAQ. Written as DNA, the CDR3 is TGTGCCAGCAGCTTAACGGCGGGAGCGGGAGGCGCTGAAGCTTTCTTT. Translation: CASSLTAGAGGAEAFF.